Shown below are 5 T cell receptor beta chains from a single sample sequenced in a study of identical twins' blood T cells. TCRdb recomputed calls from the 5' RACE reads with MiXCR, one row per CDR3 protein. Among hundreds of thousands of distinct CDR3 sequences, over 25% were seen once, and the ten largest hold more than 5.5%. Sequencing input: PBMCs. These receptors all come from a woman between 18 and 50 years old in good health.

The rearrangement joins TRBV3-1 to TRBJ2-3; D gene unclear. The CDR3 has 12 residues. CDR1 and CDR2 from the germline V gene are LGHDT and YNNKEL (reference sequence). V was shortened by 5 bases and J by 6 bases, with 9 bases between the two germline ends. The CDR3 DNA follows: TGTGCCAGCAGCGAAGCCGGGGATACGCAGTATTTT. It specifies CASSEAGDTQYF.

In its sample, this clonotype was seen a few times. This chain uses TRBV28 with TRBJ2-7, with 7 bases that match TRBD1. Germline-derived CDR1 and CDR2 are MDHEN and SYDVKM. The CDR3 is made up of 15 amino acids. Trimming at V came to 5 bases and at J to 3 bases, leaving 10 bases not matched to a gene. This CDR3 reads CASSQPGDSYYEQYF. CDR3 bases: TGTGCCAGCAGTCAGCCAGGGGACAGCTACTACGAGCAGTACTTC.

This clonotype was counted between two and nine times. The genes are TRBV20-1 and TRBJ1-3; D is unclear. The CDR3 contains 14 residues. The germline gives CDR1 DFQATT, CDR2 SNEGSKA (reference sequence). V lost 1 base and J lost 1, with 8 bases in between. The CDR3 sequence: CSARVAASGNTIYF. The CDR3 DNA is TGCAGTGCTAGAGTGGCAGCATCTGGAAACACCATATATTTT.

This clonotype showed up many times. V is TRBV28 and J is TRBJ1-1; D unresolved. V lost 6 bases and J lost 3, with 14 bases in between. Germline V gives CDR1 MDHEN, CDR2 SYDVKM. This CDR3 region has 14 residues. The CDR3 loop reads CASRLTAADTEAFF. CDR3 coding DNA: TGTGCCAGCAGACTAACCGCGGCAGACACTGAAGCTTTCTTT.

This clonotype was detected only a few times. The chain recombines TRBV7-6 with TRBJ2-2, with D possibly TRBD2 on 6 matching bases. The germline V and J ends were trimmed by 5 bases and 7 bases, with 11 bases remaining between them. This CDR3 comprises 13 residues. Germline lookup yields CDR1 SGHVS and CDR2 FNYEAQ. The CDR3 protein is CASSHGDFGELFF. The CDR3, as DNA: TGTGCCAGCAGCCACGGGGACTTCGGGGAGCTGTTTTTT.